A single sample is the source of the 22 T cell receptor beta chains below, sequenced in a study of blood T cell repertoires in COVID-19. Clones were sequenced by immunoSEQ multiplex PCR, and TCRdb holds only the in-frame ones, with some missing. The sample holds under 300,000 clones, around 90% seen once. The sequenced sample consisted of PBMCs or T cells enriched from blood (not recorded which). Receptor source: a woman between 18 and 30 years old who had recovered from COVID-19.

The CDR3 protein is CASSQGTGRPYNEQFF. The CDR3 DNA reads as TGTGCCAGCAGCCAAGGCACAGGCCGTCCTTACAATGAGCAGTTCTTC. This chain connects TRBV3-1 (or the pseudogene TRBV3-2) to TRBJ2-1; tentatively, D is TRBD1 (5 bases). Germline CDR1 LGHDT, CDR2 YNNKEL (reference sequence). The CDR3 extends over 16 amino acids. V lost 1 base to trimming and J lost 4 bases, with 14 bases between them.

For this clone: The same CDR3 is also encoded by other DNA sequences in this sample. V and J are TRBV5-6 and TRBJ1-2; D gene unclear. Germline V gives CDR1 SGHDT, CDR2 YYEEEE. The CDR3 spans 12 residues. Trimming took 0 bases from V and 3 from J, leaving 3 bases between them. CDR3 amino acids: CASSLADYGYTF. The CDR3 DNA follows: TGTGCCAGCAGCTTGGCCGACTATGGCTACACCTTC.

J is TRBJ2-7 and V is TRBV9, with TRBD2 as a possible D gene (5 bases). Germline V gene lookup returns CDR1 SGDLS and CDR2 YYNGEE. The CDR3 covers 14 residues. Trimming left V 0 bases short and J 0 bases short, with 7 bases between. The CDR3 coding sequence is TGTGCCAGCAGCGTAGATGGGAGCTCCTACGAGCAGTACTTC. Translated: CASSVDGSSYEQYF.

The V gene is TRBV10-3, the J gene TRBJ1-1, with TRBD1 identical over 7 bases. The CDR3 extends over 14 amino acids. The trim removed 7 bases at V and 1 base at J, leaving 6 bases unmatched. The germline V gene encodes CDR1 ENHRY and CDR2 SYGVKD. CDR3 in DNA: TGTGCCATCACTAAGGGACAGCAGAACACTGAAGCTTTCTTT. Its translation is CAITKGQQNTEAFF.

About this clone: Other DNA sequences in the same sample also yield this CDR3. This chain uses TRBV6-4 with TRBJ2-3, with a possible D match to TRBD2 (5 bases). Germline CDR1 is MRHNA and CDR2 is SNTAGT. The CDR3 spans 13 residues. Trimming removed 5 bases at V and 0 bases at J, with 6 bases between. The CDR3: CASSSGSTDTQYF. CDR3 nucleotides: TGTGCCAGCAGTAGCGGTAGCACAGATACGCAGTATTTT.

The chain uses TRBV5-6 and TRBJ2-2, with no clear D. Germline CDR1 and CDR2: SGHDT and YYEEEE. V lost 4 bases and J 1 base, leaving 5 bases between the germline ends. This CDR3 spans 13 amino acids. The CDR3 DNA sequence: TGTGCCAGCAGCCAACAGAACACCGGGGAGCTGTTTTTT. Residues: CASSQQNTGELFF.

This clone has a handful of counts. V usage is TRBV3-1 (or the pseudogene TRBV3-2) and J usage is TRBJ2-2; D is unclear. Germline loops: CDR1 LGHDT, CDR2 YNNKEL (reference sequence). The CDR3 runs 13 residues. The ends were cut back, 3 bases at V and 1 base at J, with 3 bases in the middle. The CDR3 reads CASSHMNTGELFF. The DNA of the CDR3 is TGTGCCAGCAGCCACATGAACACCGGGGAGCTGTTTTTT.

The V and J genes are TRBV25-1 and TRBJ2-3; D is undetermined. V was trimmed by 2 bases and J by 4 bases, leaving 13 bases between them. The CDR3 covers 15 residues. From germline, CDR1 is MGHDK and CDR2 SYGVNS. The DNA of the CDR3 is TGTGCCAGCAGTGAAGGCACATTTTCTCCAGATACGCAGTATTTT. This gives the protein CASSEGTFSPDTQYF.

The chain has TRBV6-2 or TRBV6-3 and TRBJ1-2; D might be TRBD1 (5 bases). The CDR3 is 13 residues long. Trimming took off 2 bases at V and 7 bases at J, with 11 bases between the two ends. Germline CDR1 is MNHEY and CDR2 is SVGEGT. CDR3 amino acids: CASSYPGGAGYTF. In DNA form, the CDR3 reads TGTGCCAGCAGTTACCCAGGAGGGGCTGGCTACACCTTC.

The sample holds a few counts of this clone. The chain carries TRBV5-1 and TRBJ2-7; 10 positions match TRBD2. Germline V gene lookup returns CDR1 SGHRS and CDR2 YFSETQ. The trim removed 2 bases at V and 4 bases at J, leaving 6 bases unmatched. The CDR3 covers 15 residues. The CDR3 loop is CASSFLAGVEYEQYF. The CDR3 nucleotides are TGCGCCAGCAGCTTCCTAGCGGGAGTAGAGTACGAGCAGTACTTC.

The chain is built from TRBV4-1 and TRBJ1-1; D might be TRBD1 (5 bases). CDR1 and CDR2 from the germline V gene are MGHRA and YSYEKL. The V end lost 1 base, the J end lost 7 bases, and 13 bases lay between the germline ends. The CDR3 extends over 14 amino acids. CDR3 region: CASSQVGRGGEAFF. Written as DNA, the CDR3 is TGCGCCAGCAGCCAAGTTGGAAGGGGTGGTGAAGCTTTCTTT.

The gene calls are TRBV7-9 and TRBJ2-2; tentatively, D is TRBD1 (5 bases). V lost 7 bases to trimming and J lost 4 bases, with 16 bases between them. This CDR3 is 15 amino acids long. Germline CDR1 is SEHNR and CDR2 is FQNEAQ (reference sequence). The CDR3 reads CASTLGGHLTGELFF. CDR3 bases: TGTGCCAGCACCCTAGGCGGACACCTCACCGGGGAGCTGTTTTTT.

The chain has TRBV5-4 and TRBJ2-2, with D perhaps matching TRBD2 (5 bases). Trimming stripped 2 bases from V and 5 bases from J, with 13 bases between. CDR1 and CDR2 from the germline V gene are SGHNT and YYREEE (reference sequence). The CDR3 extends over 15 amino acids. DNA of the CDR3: TGTGCCAGCAGCTTCTCTTCCCCGGGGACCGGGGAGCTGTTTTTT. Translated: CASSFSSPGTGELFF.

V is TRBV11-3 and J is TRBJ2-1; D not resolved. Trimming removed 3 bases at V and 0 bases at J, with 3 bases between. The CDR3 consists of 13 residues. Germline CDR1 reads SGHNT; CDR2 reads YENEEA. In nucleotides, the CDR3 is TGTGCCAGCAGCTTCGGCTCCTACAATGAGCAGTTCTTC. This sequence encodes CASSFGSYNEQFF.

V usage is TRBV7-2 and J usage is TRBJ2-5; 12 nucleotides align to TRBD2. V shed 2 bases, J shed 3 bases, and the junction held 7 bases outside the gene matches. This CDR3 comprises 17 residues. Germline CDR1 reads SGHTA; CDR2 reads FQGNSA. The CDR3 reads CASSLLGASGGEETQYF. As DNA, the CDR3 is TGTGCCAGCAGCTTATTGGGAGCTAGCGGGGGGGAAGAGACCCAGTACTTC.

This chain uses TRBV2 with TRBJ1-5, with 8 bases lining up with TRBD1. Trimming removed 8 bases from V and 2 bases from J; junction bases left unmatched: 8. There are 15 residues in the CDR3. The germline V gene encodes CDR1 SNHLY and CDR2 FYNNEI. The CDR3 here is CASGQDRAGNQPQHF. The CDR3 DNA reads TGTGCCAGCGGACAGGACAGGGCTGGCAATCAGCCCCAGCATTTT. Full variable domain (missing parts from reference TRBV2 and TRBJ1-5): EPEVTQTPSHQVTQMGQEVILRCVPISNHLYFYWYRQILGQKVEFLVSFYNNEISEKSEIFDDQFSVERPDGSNFTLKIRSTKLEDSAMYFCASGQDRAGNQPQHFGDGTRLSIL.

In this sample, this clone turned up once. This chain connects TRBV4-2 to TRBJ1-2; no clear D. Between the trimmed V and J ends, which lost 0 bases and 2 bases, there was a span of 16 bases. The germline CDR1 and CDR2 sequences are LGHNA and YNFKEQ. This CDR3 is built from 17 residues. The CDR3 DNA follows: TGTGCCAGCAGCCAAGACGTTTGGATCGGGAACAACTATGGCTACACCTTC. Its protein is CASSQDVWIGNNYGYTF.

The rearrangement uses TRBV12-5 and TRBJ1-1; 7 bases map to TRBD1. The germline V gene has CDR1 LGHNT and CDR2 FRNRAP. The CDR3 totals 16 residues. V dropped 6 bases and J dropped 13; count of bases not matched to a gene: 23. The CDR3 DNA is TGTGCTAGTGGCCAGCCTCGGACAGGTCCAGGGGGAATGGGTTTCTTT. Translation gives CASGQPRTGPGGMGFF.

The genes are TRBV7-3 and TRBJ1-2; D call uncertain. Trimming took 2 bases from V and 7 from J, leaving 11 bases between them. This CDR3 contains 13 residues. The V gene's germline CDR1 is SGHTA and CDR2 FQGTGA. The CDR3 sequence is CASSLSPTGGYTF. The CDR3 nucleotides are TGTGCCAGCAGCTTATCCCCGACGGGTGGCTACACCTTC. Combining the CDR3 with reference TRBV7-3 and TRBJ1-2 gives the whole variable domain GAGVSQTPSNKVTEKGKYVELRCDPISGHTALYWYRQSLGQGPEFLIYFQGTGAADDSGLPNDRFFAVRPEGSVSTLKIQRTERGDSAVYLCASSLSPTGGYTFGSGTRLTVV.

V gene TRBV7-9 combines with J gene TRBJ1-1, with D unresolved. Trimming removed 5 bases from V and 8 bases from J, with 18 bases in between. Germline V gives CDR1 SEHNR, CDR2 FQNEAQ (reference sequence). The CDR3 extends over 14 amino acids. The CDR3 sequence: CASSPGERRVEAFF. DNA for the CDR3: TGTGCCAGCAGCCCTGGTGAGAGGAGGGTAGAAGCTTTCTTT.

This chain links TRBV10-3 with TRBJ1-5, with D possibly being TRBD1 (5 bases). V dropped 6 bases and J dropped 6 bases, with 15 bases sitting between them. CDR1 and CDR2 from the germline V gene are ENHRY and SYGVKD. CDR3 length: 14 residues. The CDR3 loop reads CAISDQGSIQPQHF. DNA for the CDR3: TGTGCCATCAGCGACCAGGGAAGTATTCAGCCCCAGCATTTT.

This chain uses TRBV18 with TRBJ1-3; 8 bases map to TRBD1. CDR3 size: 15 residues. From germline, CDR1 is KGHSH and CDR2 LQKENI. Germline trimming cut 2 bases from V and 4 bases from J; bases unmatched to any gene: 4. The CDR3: CASSPSGGKGNTIYF. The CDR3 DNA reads TGTGCCAGCTCACCATCAGGGGGCAAAGGAAACACCATATATTTT.